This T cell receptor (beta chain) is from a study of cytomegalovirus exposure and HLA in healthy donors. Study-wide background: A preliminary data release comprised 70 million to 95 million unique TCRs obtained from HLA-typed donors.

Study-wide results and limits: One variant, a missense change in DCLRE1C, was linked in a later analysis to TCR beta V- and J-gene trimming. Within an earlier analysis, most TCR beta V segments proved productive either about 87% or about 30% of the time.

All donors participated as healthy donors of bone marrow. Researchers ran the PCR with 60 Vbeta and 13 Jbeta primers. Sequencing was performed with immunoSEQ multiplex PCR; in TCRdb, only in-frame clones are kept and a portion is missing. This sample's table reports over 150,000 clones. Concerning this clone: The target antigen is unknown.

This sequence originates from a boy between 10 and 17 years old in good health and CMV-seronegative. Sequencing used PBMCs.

DNA of the CDR3: TGTGCCAGCAGTGCGGCTCGAACAGGGGGCTTAGGAGATACGCAGTATTTT. Its protein product is CASSAARTGGLGDTQYF. The chain employs TRBV28 and TRBJ2-3, with TRBD1 matching over 9 bases. V shed 5 bases, J shed 5 bases, and the junction held 14 bases outside the gene matches. The germline gives CDR1 MDHEN, CDR2 SYDVKM. The CDR3 consists of 17 residues.